This record concerns one T cell receptor beta chain sequence. Sequenced by immunoSEQ multiplex PCR; TCRdb stores in-frame clones only, minus some. The sample has some 130,000 clones, around 90% seen once. The V end was cut by 5 bases, the J end by 0 bases, with 14 bases between. The CDR3 extends over 16 amino acids. Looked up from germline, CDR1 is MDHEN and CDR2 is SYDVKM. These data come from a study of control samples from healthy donors and cancer patients. This receptor was taken from a man aged 18 to 30 in good health. The genes are TRBV28 and TRBJ1-5; D may be TRBD1 (6 bases). The specimen was blood. CDR3 loop: CASSGDTGYSNQPQHF. Here the CDR3 DNA reads TGTGCCAGCAGTGGGGACACTGGATATAGCAATCAGCCCCAGCATTTT.